The rows below give T cell receptor beta chains drawn from one sample of a study of cytomegalovirus exposure and HLA in healthy donors. Profiled with immunoSEQ multiplex PCR; TCRdb holds only in-frame clones, not every one. Here the sample spans over 100,000 clones, around 78% being singletons. The specimen was PBMCs. The receptors originated from a woman younger than 45 in good health and CMV-seropositive. Each CDR3 is given with its conserved first and last residue. The order of the fields is CDR3 DNA, CDR3 protein, D gene, J gene, V gene, clone size. A D gene is named only where the DNA matches it firmly. Size is omitted from some rows. Given values are once, few, many or a class for expanded clones.

CDR3 DNA: TGTGCCAGCACCCTCTCCGGGACAGGGACCTATGGCTACACCTTC; CDR3 protein: CASTLSGTGTYGYTF; D gene: TRBD1; J gene: TRBJ1-2; V gene: TRBV6-6; clone size: -
CDR3 DNA: TGTGCCAGCAGTTTACCCCGACAGGGGAGAGATACGCAGTATTTT; CDR3 protein: CASSLPRQGRDTQYF; D gene: TRBD1; J gene: TRBJ2-3; V gene: TRBV28; clone size: -
CDR3 DNA: TGTGCCAGCAGCTTAGCGGGGGGGGGCAGGGGTTTCTATGGCTACACCTTC; CDR3 protein: CASSLAGGGRGFYGYTF; D gene: -; J gene: TRBJ1-2; V gene: TRBV7-2; clone size: -
CDR3 DNA: TGTGCCAGCAGCTTACAGGGTCGCACAGATACGCAGTATTTT; CDR3 protein: CASSLQGRTDTQYF; D gene: -; J gene: TRBJ2-3; V gene: TRBV5-4; clone size: -
CDR3 DNA: TGTGCCAGCAGCCAAGGGGAGACTAGGGTTAGTGTCGGGGAGCTGTTTTTT; CDR3 protein: CASSQGETRVSVGELFF; D gene: -; J gene: TRBJ2-2; V gene: TRBV14; clone size: -
CDR3 DNA: TGTGCCAGCAGCTTTGGCGGGGGTCACTCCAATCAGCCCCAGCATTTT; CDR3 protein: CASSFGGGHSNQPQHF; D gene: -; J gene: TRBJ1-5; V gene: TRBV5-6; clone size: few
CDR3 DNA: TGTGCCAGCAGCCAAGGAGAGGGGACAGGAGGGGACGAGCAGTACTTC; CDR3 protein: CASSQGEGTGGDEQYF; D gene: TRBD1; J gene: TRBJ2-7; V gene: TRBV4-2; clone size: -
CDR3 DNA: TGTGCCAGCGTTGCTTCCGGGACAGAGTTTTACGAGCAGTACTTC; CDR3 protein: CASVASGTEFYEQYF; D gene: TRBD1; J gene: TRBJ2-7; V gene: TRBV11-3; clone size: -
CDR3 DNA: TGTGCCACCAGCAGAGCAAGTTGGACTACCTATGCCTACGAGCAGTACTTC; CDR3 protein: CATSRASWTTYAYEQYF; D gene: -; J gene: TRBJ2-7; V gene: TRBV15; clone size: -
CDR3 DNA: TGTGCCAGCAGTCAACTAGCCCAACCGGGCAATGAGCAGTTCTTC; CDR3 protein: CASSQLAQPGNEQFF; D gene: -; J gene: TRBJ2-1; V gene: TRBV2; clone size: -
CDR3 DNA: TGTGCCAGTACTAAACGGGGGGCCTATGGCTACACCTTC; CDR3 protein: CASTKRGAYGYTF; D gene: -; J gene: TRBJ1-2; V gene: TRBV5-4; clone size: -
CDR3 DNA: TGTGCCAGCAGTTATGCGGGGGTGGGCGATACGCAGTATTTT; CDR3 protein: CASSYAGVGDTQYF; D gene: TRBD2; J gene: TRBJ2-3; V gene: TRBV6-5; clone size: -
CDR3 DNA: TGTGCCAGCAGTTCAACCTCAGGGCTCGGAAACACCATATATTTT; CDR3 protein: CASSSTSGLGNTIYF; D gene: -; J gene: TRBJ1-3; V gene: TRBV6-6; clone size: -
CDR3 DNA: TGCGCCAGCAGCCGGTCTAGCGGCCAGAAGGAGCAGTTCTTC; CDR3 protein: CASSRSSGQKEQFF; D gene: TRBD2; J gene: TRBJ2-1; V gene: TRBV4-1; clone size: -
CDR3 DNA: TGTGCCAGCAGCTTAGCAGGGGGGGAGAGGGAGCAGTACTTC; CDR3 protein: CASSLAGGEREQYF; D gene: -; J gene: TRBJ2-7; V gene: TRBV7-9; clone size: -
CDR3 DNA: TGTGCCAGCAGGGAACAGCTTAACTATGGCTACACCTTC; CDR3 protein: CASREQLNYGYTF; D gene: -; J gene: TRBJ1-2; V gene: TRBV6-5; clone size: -
CDR3 DNA: TGTGCCAGCAGCTTTAGCGGCCTACGTGGGTATGATACGCAGTATTTT; CDR3 protein: CASSFSGLRGYDTQYF; D gene: -; J gene: TRBJ2-3; V gene: TRBV11-2; clone size: -
CDR3 DNA: TGTGCCAGTAGCCTGGCCCGCAATCAGCCCCAGCATTTT; CDR3 protein: CASSLARNQPQHF; D gene: -; J gene: TRBJ1-5; V gene: TRBV19; clone size: -
CDR3 DNA: TGTGCCAGCAGCCGTAGCGGGGGGAGGTCCGGGGAGCTGTTTTTT; CDR3 protein: CASSRSGGRSGELFF; D gene: TRBD2; J gene: TRBJ2-2; V gene: TRBV7-3; clone size: -
CDR3 DNA: TGTGCCAGCAGACCAACAGGGAGAGGGCGAGGGAGCTCCTACAATGAGCAGTTCTTC; CDR3 protein: CASRPTGRGRGSSYNEQFF; D gene: -; J gene: TRBJ2-1; V gene: TRBV5-4; clone size: -
CDR3 DNA: TGTGCCTGGAACGGGGGGACAGGCCAGGAAAAACTGTTTTTT; CDR3 protein: CAWNGGTGQEKLFF; D gene: TRBD1; J gene: TRBJ1-4; V gene: TRBV30; clone size: -
CDR3 DNA: TGTGCCCTTGTTACATTTACCGAAGCTTTCTTT; CDR3 protein: CALVTFTEAFF; D gene: -; J gene: TRBJ1-1; V gene: TRBV30; clone size: -
CDR3 DNA: TGTGCCAGCGCCGGGAGTTACGAGCAGTACTTC; CDR3 protein: CASAGSYEQYF; D gene: -; J gene: TRBJ2-7; V gene: TRBV4-2; clone size: -
CDR3 DNA: TGTGCCAACGACAGGCCCGATAACTATGGCTACACCTTC; CDR3 protein: CANDRPDNYGYTF; D gene: -; J gene: TRBJ1-2; V gene: TRBV7-9; clone size: few
CDR3 DNA: TGTGCCAGCAGCTTCCCTCCCGGGGGGCGGGGAAATCAGCCCCAGCATTTT; CDR3 protein: CASSFPPGGRGNQPQHF; D gene: -; J gene: TRBJ1-5; V gene: TRBV11-3; clone size: -
CDR3 DNA: TGTGCCAGCAGCTTACAGGCAGGGGGCGGCTCACCCCTCCACTTT; CDR3 protein: CASSLQAGGGSPLHF; D gene: TRBD1; J gene: TRBJ1-6; V gene: TRBV11-1; clone size: -
CDR3 DNA: TGTGCCAGCAGTCTACAGGGTCTGCAGCCCCAGCATTTT; CDR3 protein: CASSLQGLQPQHF; D gene: -; J gene: TRBJ1-5; V gene: TRBV6-1; clone size: few
CDR3 DNA: TGTGCCAGCAGCCCGGGAACAGGGGTGAACACTGAAGCTTTCTTT; CDR3 protein: CASSPGTGVNTEAFF; D gene: TRBD1; J gene: TRBJ1-1; V gene: TRBV7-3; clone size: -
CDR3 DNA: TGTGCCAGCAAACCACTACCCAGCTCCTACGAGCAGTACTTC; CDR3 protein: CASKPLPSSYEQYF; D gene: -; J gene: TRBJ2-7; V gene: TRBV6-5; clone size: -
CDR3 DNA: TGTGCCAGCAGCGACCAGGGAACGAACACCGGGGAGCTGTTTTTT; CDR3 protein: CASSDQGTNTGELFF; D gene: -; J gene: TRBJ2-2; V gene: TRBV9; clone size: few
CDR3 DNA: TGTGCCAGCGGAGGACTAGCGGGGGGTTCAGATACGCAGTATTTT; CDR3 protein: CASGGLAGGSDTQYF; D gene: TRBD2; J gene: TRBJ2-3; V gene: TRBV7-9; clone size: -
CDR3 DNA: TGTGCCAGCAGCTTAGGAGGGCCCAAGGCTCGCTACGAGCAGTACTTC; CDR3 protein: CASSLGGPKARYEQYF; D gene: -; J gene: TRBJ2-7; V gene: TRBV7-6; clone size: -
CDR3 DNA: TGTGCCAGCAGTGACAGGGAATTTAGTGAAGCTTTCTTT; CDR3 protein: CASSDREFSEAFF; D gene: -; J gene: TRBJ1-1; V gene: TRBV2; clone size: -
CDR3 DNA: TGTGCCAGCAGCCAGGGGGCGGGGGGGCCGGAGACCCAGTACTTC; CDR3 protein: CASSQGAGGPETQYF; D gene: -; J gene: TRBJ2-5; V gene: TRBV7-2; clone size: -
CDR3 DNA: TGCGCCAGCAGCCAAGATCTTGCAGATAATTCACCCCTCCGCTTT; CDR3 protein: CASSQDLADNSPLRF; D gene: -; J gene: TRBJ1-6; V gene: TRBV4-3; clone size: -
CDR3 DNA: TGTGCCAGCAGTCGCACACCGGGACAGGGTGGACTGTTTTTT; CDR3 protein: CASSRTPGQGGLFF; D gene: TRBD1; J gene: TRBJ1-4; V gene: TRBV6-5; clone size: -
CDR3 DNA: TGTGCCAGCAGCTTTGGGCAGCGAGGGACTGAAGCTTTCTTT; CDR3 protein: CASSFGQRGTEAFF; D gene: -; J gene: TRBJ1-1; V gene: TRBV7-9; clone size: few
CDR3 DNA: TGTGCCAGCAGCTTAGCCGGGGTCAATGAAAAACTGTTTTTT; CDR3 protein: CASSLAGVNEKLFF; D gene: -; J gene: TRBJ1-4; V gene: TRBV5-6; clone size: -
CDR3 DNA: TGTGCCAGCAGTTATTCACCTGACGGGATGAGGCCCCTCCACTTT; CDR3 protein: CASSYSPDGMRPLHF; D gene: -; J gene: TRBJ1-6; V gene: TRBV5-4; clone size: -
CDR3 DNA: TGCGCCAGCAGCTTCAACAGGGGGATGAACACTGAAGCTTTCTTT; CDR3 protein: CASSFNRGMNTEAFF; D gene: TRBD1; J gene: TRBJ1-1; V gene: TRBV4-3; clone size: -
CDR3 DNA: TGTGCCATCAGTAGACAGGGGGCGCGTCATTCCTACGAGCAGTACTTC; CDR3 protein: CAISRQGARHSYEQYF; D gene: TRBD1; J gene: TRBJ2-7; V gene: TRBV10-3; clone size: -
CDR3 DNA: TGTGCCAGCACCGCTAGCGGGGGCACCACAGATACGCAGTATTTT; CDR3 protein: CASTASGGTTDTQYF; D gene: TRBD2; J gene: TRBJ2-3; V gene: TRBV27; clone size: -
CDR3 DNA: TGTGCCAGCAGACTGGACAGCCACTACGAGCAGTACTTC; CDR3 protein: CASRLDSHYEQYF; D gene: -; J gene: TRBJ2-7; V gene: TRBV9; clone size: -
CDR3 DNA: TGTGCCAGCAGCCAAGGGCAGGGACTTAACTACAATGAGCAGTTCTTC; CDR3 protein: CASSQGQGLNYNEQFF; D gene: -; J gene: TRBJ2-1; V gene: TRBV4-2; clone size: -
CDR3 DNA: TGTGCCAGTAGCCCTACGGGACTCGTTCAAGAGACCCAGTACTTC; CDR3 protein: CASSPTGLVQETQYF; D gene: -; J gene: TRBJ2-5; V gene: TRBV19; clone size: -
CDR3 DNA: TGTGCTAGTGGTTTGGTACTGGGGGGGTGGGAGCAGTACTTC; CDR3 protein: CASGLVLGGWEQYF; D gene: TRBD2; J gene: TRBJ2-7; V gene: TRBV12-5; clone size: -
CDR3 DNA: TGCGCCAGCAGCTTGGAACAGGTATCCTACAATGAGCAGTTCTTC; CDR3 protein: CASSLEQVSYNEQFF; D gene: -; J gene: TRBJ2-1; V gene: TRBV5-1; clone size: -
CDR3 DNA: TGTGCCACGCAGGGTGATCTACGAAACTATGGCTACACCTTC; CDR3 protein: CATQGDLRNYGYTF; D gene: -; J gene: TRBJ1-2; V gene: TRBV19; clone size: -
CDR3 DNA: TGTGCCAGCAGCAGGATATATAGCAATCAGCCCCAGCATTTT; CDR3 protein: CASSRIYSNQPQHF; D gene: -; J gene: TRBJ1-5; V gene: TRBV28; clone size: -
CDR3 DNA: TGTGCCAGCAGCCCGCCCCCGACACTCGGCACAGATACGCAGTATTTT; CDR3 protein: CASSPPPTLGTDTQYF; D gene: -; J gene: TRBJ2-3; V gene: TRBV7-9; clone size: -
CDR3 DNA: TGTGCCAGCAGTTTACCGCAGGGGGCAGGAGAAAAACTGTTTTTT; CDR3 protein: CASSLPQGAGEKLFF; D gene: TRBD1; J gene: TRBJ1-4; V gene: TRBV28; clone size: -